These 14 T cell receptor beta chains share one sample of origin, sequenced in a study of blood T cell repertoires in COVID-19. TCRdb's table, derived via immunoSEQ multiplex PCR, lists solely in-frame clones and lacks some. The data show 110,000 to 150,000 clones, 75% to 90% seen once. The source material was peripheral blood. Receptors were obtained from a human donor in a cohort sampled during active COVID-19.

This clone came up many times. V gene TRBV6-6 combines with J gene TRBJ1-1; tentatively, D is TRBD1 (6 bases). Trimming took 7 bases from V and 1 from J, leaving 16 bases between them. The CDR3 has 15 residues. Germline CDR1 is MNHNY and CDR2 is SVGAGI (reference sequence). The CDR3 protein is CASTGTPQANTEAFF. The CDR3 DNA reads as TGTGCCAGCACGGGGACACCCCAAGCGAACACTGAAGCTTTCTTT.

V and J are TRBV18 and TRBJ2-6, with 9 bases fitting TRBD1. J lost 4 bases, V lost 3 bases, and 16 bases had no gene match. Germline values: CDR1 KGHSH, CDR2 LQKENI. The CDR3 runs 20 residues. The CDR3 is CASSPSRDRVLSVGANVLTF. In DNA, the CDR3 is TGTGCCAGCTCACCGTCCCGGGACAGGGTCCTCTCTGTGGGGGCCAACGTCCTGACTTTC.

In its sample, this clone was seen a few times. The rearrangement uses TRBV18 and TRBJ1-1; D is undetermined. Germline-derived CDR1 and CDR2 are KGHSH and LQKENI. The CDR3 has 13 residues. V was shortened by 2 bases and J by 0 bases, with 4 bases between the two germline ends. The CDR3 nucleotides are TGTGCCAGCTCACCAGAGGTGAACACTGAAGCTTTCTTT. Translated, it gives CASSPEVNTEAFF.

This clone was found a few times. The gene calls are TRBV28 and TRBJ2-2, with TRBD1 matching over 8 bases. In germline, CDR1 is MDHEN, CDR2 SYDVKM. This CDR3 contains 15 residues. Trimming cost V 5 bases and J 6 bases; bases outside gene matches: 8. The CDR3 bases are TGTGCCAGCAGTATGGACAGGGCAGGCGCCGGGGAGCTGTTTTTT. This gives the protein CASSMDRAGAGELFF.

This clone was observed once. This rearrangement joins TRBV7-3 to TRBJ2-3, with D possibly matching TRBD2 (5 bases). The CDR3 extends over 15 amino acids. The V end lost 2 bases, the J end lost 4 bases, and 13 bases lay between the germline ends. Looked up from germline, CDR1 is SGHTA and CDR2 is FQGTGA. The CDR3 nucleotides read TGTGCCAGCAGCTTAGACGGGGTCTATTCAGATACGCAGTATTTT. Protein: CASSLDGVYSDTQYF.

A remark on this clone: Without the conserved terminal phenylalanine or tryptophan, this CDR3 likely stems from a read error. J is TRBJ2-2 and V is TRBV7-9; 7 positions agree with TRBD1. V gave up 4 bases and J gave up 7 bases; unmatched junction bases: 9. Germline V gene data show CDR1 as SEHNR and CDR2 as FQNEAQ (reference sequence). The CDR3 sequence is 15 residues long. The CDR3 region is CASSSRTGAGGELFC. In DNA form, the CDR3 reads TGTGCCAGCAGCTCTCGGACAGGAGCCGGCGGGGAGCTGTTTTGT.

This chain joins TRBV12-3 or TRBV12-4 and TRBJ1-5; 7 bases match TRBD1. The CDR3 length is 13 residues. Losses at the gene ends were 7 bases for V and 7 bases for J; bases not matched to a gene: 7. The CDR3 DNA reads TGTGCCAGCAAGGTAGGGGGCGACCAGCCCCAGCATTTT. It is translated as CASKVGGDQPQHF.

This chain connects TRBV3-1 (or the pseudogene TRBV3-2) to TRBJ2-1; 7 bases match TRBD2. V was clipped by 2 bases and J by 8 bases; unmatched bases: 6. The CDR3 runs 14 residues. The germline CDR1 and CDR2 sequences are LGHDT and YNNKEL (reference sequence). The CDR3 loop is CASSQFGGIDEQFF. The CDR3 DNA sequence: TGTGCCAGCAGCCAATTCGGGGGGATCGATGAGCAGTTCTTC.

The V call is TRBV7-8, the J call TRBJ2-2; D might be TRBD1 (6 bases). Deletions cut 6 bases from V and 0 bases from J, with 11 bases between. The CDR3 covers 15 residues. The germline V gene has CDR1 SGHVS and CDR2 FQNEAQ. CDR3 in amino acids: CASRFRGTNTGELFF. For the CDR3, the DNA is TGTGCCAGCAGGTTCAGGGGCACGAACACCGGGGAGCTGTTTTTT.

The chain joins TRBV3-1 (or the pseudogene TRBV3-2) to TRBJ1-1; 7 positions match TRBD1. This CDR3 contains 14 residues. Germline V gives CDR1 LGHDT, CDR2 YNNKEL (reference sequence). Germline trimming cut 4 bases from V and 5 bases from J; bases unmatched to any gene: 7. The CDR3 loop is CASSPLTGETEAFF. In nucleotides, the CDR3 is TGTGCCAGCAGCCCTCTCACAGGGGAGACTGAAGCTTTCTTT.

This sequence joins TRBV19 and TRBJ1-1; a weak D match, TRBD1 (6 bases). With 4 bases removed from V and 1 base from J, the gap between germline ends came to 10 bases. There are 14 residues in the CDR3. The V gene's germline CDR1 is LNHDA and CDR2 SQIVND (reference sequence). CDR3 loop: CASSNPQGNTEAFF. The CDR3, as DNA: TGTGCCAGTAGTAACCCACAGGGGAACACTGAAGCTTTCTTT.

This clone occurred once. This chain uses TRBV19 with TRBJ1-3; possibly TRBD1 for D (6 bases). This CDR3 is built from 12 residues. V lost 3 bases and J lost 11, with 11 bases in between. Germline assignment: CDR1 LNHDA and CDR2 SQIVND (reference sequence). CDR3 sequence: CASSIWGHAIYF. Written as DNA, the CDR3 is TGTGCCAGTAGTATCTGGGGACACGCCATATATTTT.

The genes are TRBV19 and TRBJ2-1; D perhaps matches TRBD1 (6 bases). Trimming pared 8 bases from V and 9 bases from J, leaving 11 bases between. In germline, CDR1 is LNHDA, CDR2 SQIVND (reference sequence). This CDR3 has 11 amino acids. The CDR3, as DNA: TGTGCCAGTGGAACAGGGTTTGAGCAGTTCTTC. Its protein is CASGTGFEQFF.

There are a few counts of this clone. The CDR3 DNA follows: TGTGCCAGCTCACCGCCAGGGGTCCCTCTAAAGCAGTACTTC. This sequence encodes CASSPPGVPLKQYF. V is TRBV18 and J is TRBJ2-7, with D perhaps TRBD1 (6 bases). Germline V gives CDR1 KGHSH, CDR2 LQKENI. V lost 3 bases and J lost 8, with 17 bases in between. This CDR3 has 14 amino acids.